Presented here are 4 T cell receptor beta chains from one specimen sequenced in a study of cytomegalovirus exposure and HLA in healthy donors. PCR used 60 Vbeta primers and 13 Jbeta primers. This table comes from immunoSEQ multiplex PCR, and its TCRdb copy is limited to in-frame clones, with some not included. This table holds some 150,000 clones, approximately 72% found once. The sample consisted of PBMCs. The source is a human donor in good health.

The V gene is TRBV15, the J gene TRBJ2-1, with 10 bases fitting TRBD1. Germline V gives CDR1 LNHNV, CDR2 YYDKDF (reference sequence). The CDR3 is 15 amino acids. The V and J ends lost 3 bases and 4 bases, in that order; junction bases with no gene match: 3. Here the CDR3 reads CATSRDRGRYNEQFF. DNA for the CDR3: TGTGCCACCAGCAGGGACAGGGGGAGGTACAATGAGCAGTTCTTC.

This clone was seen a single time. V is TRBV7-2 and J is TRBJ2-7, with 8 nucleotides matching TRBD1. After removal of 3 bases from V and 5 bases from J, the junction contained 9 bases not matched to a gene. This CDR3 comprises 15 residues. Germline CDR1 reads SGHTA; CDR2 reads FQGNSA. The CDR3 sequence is CASSLDQTGGDEQYF. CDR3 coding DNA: TGTGCCAGCAGCTTGGATCAAACAGGGGGAGACGAGCAGTACTTC.

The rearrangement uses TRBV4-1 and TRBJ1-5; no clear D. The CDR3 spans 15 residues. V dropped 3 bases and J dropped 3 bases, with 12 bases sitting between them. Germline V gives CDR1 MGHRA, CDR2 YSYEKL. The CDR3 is CASSQEAAVNQPQHF. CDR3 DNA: TGCGCCAGCAGCCAGGAGGCGGCAGTCAATCAGCCCCAGCATTTT.

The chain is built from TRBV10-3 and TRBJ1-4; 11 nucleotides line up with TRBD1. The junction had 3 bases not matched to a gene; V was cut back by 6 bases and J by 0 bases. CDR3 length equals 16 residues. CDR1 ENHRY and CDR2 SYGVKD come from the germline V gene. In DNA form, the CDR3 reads TGTGCCATCAGCCCGGGACAGGGGGCAACTAATGAAAAACTGTTTTTT. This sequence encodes CAISPGQGATNEKLFF.